The 20 T cell receptor beta chains reported below all come from one sample, sequenced in a study of OX40 agonist ivuxolimab in advanced cancers. Generated by immunoSEQ multiplex PCR, the TCRdb table keeps only in-frame clones and is missing some. The sample comprises 69,000 or so clones, roughly 78% of which are singletons, and approximately 5% rests with the top ten. Sequenced material: CD4+ or CD8+ T cells sorted from blood, taken in a trial of the OX40 agonist ivuxolimab. Every receptor here comes from an adult with an advanced solid tumor such as melanoma, head and neck, liver or kidney cancer.

J is TRBJ2-5 and V is TRBV11-2; D assignment may be TRBD1 or TRBD2 (5 bases each). Germline V gene sequence: CDR1 SGHAT, CDR2 FQNNGV. Trimming removed 1 base from V and 5 bases from J, with 11 bases in between. The CDR3 runs 14 residues. In DNA, the CDR3 is TGTGCCAGCAGCTTAGGCTGGGGGTCGGAGACCCAGTACTTC. As protein: CASSLGWGSETQYF.

In DNA, the CDR3 is TGTGCCAGCTCACCACGCCAGGGGAAAGATGAAAAACTGTTTTTT. Protein product: CASSPRQGKDEKLFF. V usage is TRBV18 and J usage is TRBJ1-4, with D maybe TRBD1 (6 bases). Between the trimmed V and J ends, which lost 1 base and 6 bases, there was a span of 12 bases. This CDR3 has 15 residues. Germline values: CDR1 KGHSH, CDR2 LQKENI.

This rearrangement joins TRBV6-5 to TRBJ2-7; D may correspond to TRBD1 or TRBD2 (5 bases each). Trimming removed 9 bases from V and 0 bases from J, with 12 bases in between. The CDR3 is made up of 13 amino acids. Germline-derived CDR1 and CDR2 are MNHEY and SVGAGI. CDR3 protein: CASRDGSSYEQYF. In DNA, the CDR3 is TGTGCCAGTAGGGACGGAAGCTCCTACGAGCAGTACTTC.

The V gene is TRBV7-9, the J gene TRBJ1-1; D ambiguous. This CDR3 is 13 amino acids long. CDR1 SEHNR and CDR2 FQNEAQ come from the germline V gene (reference sequence). V lost 4 bases to trimming and J lost 3 bases, with 9 bases between them. The CDR3 nucleotides read TGTGCCAGCAGCTACGGGCAGGACACTGAAGCTTTCTTT. This gives the protein CASSYGQDTEAFF.

The rearrangement joins TRBV7-3 to TRBJ2-3; no reliable D call. Germline lookup yields CDR1 SGHTA and CDR2 FQGTGA. The germline V and J ends were trimmed by 1 base and 7 bases, with 9 bases remaining between them. The CDR3 has 13 amino acids. CDR3 region: CASSLRSDNTQYF. DNA for the CDR3: TGTGCCAGCAGCTTAAGAAGTGACAATACGCAGTATTTT.

The rearrangement links TRBV4-3 to TRBJ1-2; possible D gene TRBD1, 5 bases. Germline V gene lookup returns CDR1 LGHNA and CDR2 YSLEER. Trimming stripped 0 bases from V and 5 bases from J, with 10 bases between. This CDR3 is built from 14 residues. CDR3 region: CASSQDWGTYGYTF. The CDR3 region has the DNA TGCGCCAGCAGCCAAGATTGGGGGACGTATGGCTACACCTTC.

This clone was counted between two and nine times. V usage is TRBV11-2 and J usage is TRBJ2-2; 7 bases map to TRBD2. The ends lost 7 bases at V and 2 bases at J; junction bases unmatched: 10. The germline V gene has CDR1 SGHAT and CDR2 FQNNGV. CDR3 length: 16 amino acids. The DNA of the CDR3 is TGTGCCAGCAACCCAACTAGCGTATTTAACACCGGGGAGCTGTTTTTT. This sequence encodes CASNPTSVFNTGELFF.

This clone was seen once. The rearrangement joins TRBV16 to TRBJ2-3; D uncertain. Germline lookup yields CDR1 KGHSY and CDR2 FQNENV. Trimming stripped 0 bases from V and 0 bases from J, with 7 bases between. The CDR3 has 15 amino acids. The CDR3 DNA sequence: TGTGCCAGCAGCCAATCTATCACAAGCACAGATACGCAGTATTTT. Its protein is CASSQSITSTDTQYF.

CDR3 sequence reads: CASHRGGTQYF. The CDR3 bases are TGCGCCAGCCACCGGGGGGGTACGCAGTATTTT. The chain combines TRBV23-1 with TRBJ2-3; 8 bases align to TRBD2. TRBV23-1 is identified as an open reading frame with a role that is uncertain. After removal of 8 bases from V and 8 bases from J, the junction contained 3 bases not matched to a gene. This CDR3 has 11 amino acids.

This chain links TRBV7-2 with TRBJ1-5; D ambiguous. Trimming stripped 6 bases from V and 3 bases from J, with 9 bases between. There are 13 residues in the CDR3. In germline, CDR1 is SGHTA, CDR2 FQGNSA. This CDR3 is CASSRLPNQPQHF. Here the CDR3 DNA reads TGTGCCAGCAGTAGACTACCCAATCAGCCCCAGCATTTT.

The CDR3 spells CASSLGGTGLNEQFF. CDR3 bases: TGTGCCAGCAGCTTAGGTGGGACAGGGCTCAATGAGCAGTTCTTC. This chain uses TRBV7-2 with TRBJ2-1; 9 bases are shared with TRBD1. V dropped 1 base and J dropped 6; count of bases not matched to a gene: 4. This CDR3 has 15 residues. Per the germline V gene, CDR1 is SGHTA and CDR2 is FQGNSA. Looking up the rest from reference TRBV7-2 and TRBJ2-1 gives the full variable domain: GAGVSQSPSNKVTEKGKDVELRCDPISGHTALYWYRQSLGQGLEFLIYFQGNSAPDKSGLPSDRFSAERTGGSVSTLTIQRTQQEDSAVYLCASSLGGTGLNEQFFGPGTRLTVL.

This CDR3 reads CASSLGQGEEKLFF. CDR3 DNA: TGTGCCAGCAGCTTAGGACAGGGGGAGGAAAAACTGTTTTTT. The V call is TRBV7-9, the J call TRBJ1-4, with 9 bases fitting TRBD1. Trimming took 1 base from V and 8 from J; bases not matched to a gene: 2. Per germline, CDR1 SEHNR and CDR2 FQNEAQ (reference sequence). The CDR3 has 14 residues. Looking up the rest from reference TRBV7-9 and TRBJ1-4 gives the full variable domain: DTGVSQNPRHKITKRGQNVTFRCDPISEHNRLYWYRQTLGQGPEFLTYFQNEAQLEKSRLLSDRFSAERPKGSFSTLEIQRTEQGDSAMYLCASSLGQGEEKLFFGSGTQLSVL.

The CDR3 here is CASSADGRLETQYF. DNA of the CDR3: TGCGCCAGCAGCGCGGACGGTCGATTGGAGACCCAGTACTTC. The chain combines TRBV5-1 with TRBJ2-5; D call uncertain. The CDR3 totals 14 residues. The germline V gene encodes CDR1 SGHRS and CDR2 YFSETQ. V was pared by 4 bases and J by 5 bases, with 15 bases between.

The V call is TRBV6-1, the J call TRBJ2-3, with a possible D match to TRBD1 (6 bases). V lost 8 bases and J lost 1, with 13 bases in between. The CDR3 runs 14 residues. Germline CDR1 reads MNHNS; CDR2 reads SASEGT. CDR3 sequence (DNA): TGTGCCAGCCAGAAGGGACACGGCACAGATACGCAGTATTTT. Translated, it gives CASQKGHGTDTQYF.

The chain combines TRBV7-2 with TRBJ1-6, with 8 bases lining up with TRBD1. Trimming at V came to 2 bases and at J to 9 bases, leaving 3 bases not matched to a gene. This CDR3 has 14 residues. Germline V CDR1 and CDR2: SGHTA, FQGNSA. CDR3 DNA sequence: TGTGCCAGCAGCTTACAGGGGGCCCTTTCACCCCTCCACTTT. Encoded protein: CASSLQGALSPLHF.

CDR3 sequence: CASSLGEANYGYTF. CDR3 nucleotide sequence: TGTGCCAGCAGCCTGGGTGAAGCTAACTATGGCTACACCTTC. The J gene is TRBJ1-2, the V gene TRBV7-9; D remains ambiguous. The CDR3 runs 14 residues. Germline CDR1 reads SEHNR; CDR2 reads FQNEAQ (reference sequence). V was shortened by 5 bases and J by 0 bases, with 10 bases between the two germline ends.

V and J are TRBV11-2 and TRBJ2-7, with a possible D match to TRBD2 (6 bases). V shed 5 bases and J shed 1 base, with 12 bases lying between them. CDR1 is SGHAT and CDR2 is FQNNGV in the germline V gene. This CDR3 is built from 14 residues. The CDR3 reads CASSPHGGSYEQYF. DNA of the CDR3: TGTGCCAGCAGCCCGCACGGGGGATCCTACGAGCAGTACTTC.

The V call is TRBV27, the J call TRBJ2-1, with TRBD2 matching over 13 bases. Trimming cost V 1 base and J 5 bases; bases outside gene matches: 11. Germline loops: CDR1 MNHEY, CDR2 SMNVEV (reference sequence). The CDR3 consists of 19 residues. The chain's CDR3 is CASSLFFVRGTSGNNEQFF. The CDR3 DNA reads as TGTGCCAGCAGTTTATTCTTTGTGAGGGGGACTAGCGGGAACAATGAGCAGTTCTTC.

The CDR3 DNA sequence: TGTGCCAGCAGTGAGGCGGCTAACTATGGCTACACCTTC. It encodes CASSEAANYGYTF. This rearrangement joins TRBV25-1 to TRBJ1-2, with D hard to call. The V gene's germline CDR1 is MGHDK and CDR2 SYGVNS. The V and J ends lost 3 bases and 0 bases respectively, with 5 bases between them. The CDR3 spans 13 residues.

This clone has just a few counts. The chain recombines TRBV5-8 with TRBJ2-7, with TRBD1 identical over 9 bases. Germline loops: CDR1 SGHTS, CDR2 YDEGEE. The V gene end was trimmed by 3 bases and the J gene end by 1 base; junction bases not matched to a gene: 2. The CDR3 has 14 amino acids. This CDR3 is CASSSGTGSYEQYF. CDR3 nucleotides: TGTGCCAGCAGCTCCGGGACAGGGTCCTACGAGCAGTACTTC.